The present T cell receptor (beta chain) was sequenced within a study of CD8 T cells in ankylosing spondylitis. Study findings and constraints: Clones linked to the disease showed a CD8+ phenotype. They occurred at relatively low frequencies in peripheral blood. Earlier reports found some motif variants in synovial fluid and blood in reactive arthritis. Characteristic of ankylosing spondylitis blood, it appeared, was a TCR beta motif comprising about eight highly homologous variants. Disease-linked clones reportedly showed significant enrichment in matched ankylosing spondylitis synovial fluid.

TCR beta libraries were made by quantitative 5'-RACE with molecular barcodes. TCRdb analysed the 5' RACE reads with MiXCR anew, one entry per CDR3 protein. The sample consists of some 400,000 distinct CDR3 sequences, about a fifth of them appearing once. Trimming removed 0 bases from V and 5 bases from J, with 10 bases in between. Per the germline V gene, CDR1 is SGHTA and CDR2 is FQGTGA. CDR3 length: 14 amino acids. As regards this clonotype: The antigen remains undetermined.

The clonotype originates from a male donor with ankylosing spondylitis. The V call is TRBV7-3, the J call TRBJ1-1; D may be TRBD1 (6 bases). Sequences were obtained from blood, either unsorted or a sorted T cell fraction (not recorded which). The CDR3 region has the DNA TGTGCCAGCAGCTTAACCCGGGGGCCTACTGAAGCTTTCTTT. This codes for CASSLTRGPTEAFF.